These 2 T cell receptor beta chains came from one sample sequenced in a study of T cell responses to AZD1222 COVID-19 vaccine. This table comes from immunoSEQ multiplex PCR, and its TCRdb copy is limited to in-frame clones, with some not included. Its table lists over 130,000 clones. Sample: peripheral blood. These receptors were collected from an adult in good health.

CDR3 sequence (DNA): TGTGCCAGCGCCTTAAACAGGGGGCGCGGGAACTATGGCTACACCTTC. It is translated as CASALNRGRGNYGYTF. The chain recombines TRBV27 with TRBJ1-2; the match to TRBD1 covers 9 bases. V shed 8 bases, J shed 2 bases, and the junction held 12 bases outside the gene matches. Germline assignment: CDR1 MNHEY and CDR2 SMNVEV (reference sequence). CDR3 size: 16 residues.

Comments on this clone: A read error may account for a junction end that differs from germline. CDR3 in amino acids: CASSLGDYRAEDTEAFF. The DNA for the CDR3 is TGCGCCAGCAGCTTGGGGGACTACAGGGCGGAGGACACAGAAGCTTTCTTT. The chain is built from TRBV5-1 and TRBJ1-1; perhaps TRBD1 as D (6 bases). The CDR3 has 17 amino acids. The germline V gene encodes CDR1 SGHRS and CDR2 YFSETQ.